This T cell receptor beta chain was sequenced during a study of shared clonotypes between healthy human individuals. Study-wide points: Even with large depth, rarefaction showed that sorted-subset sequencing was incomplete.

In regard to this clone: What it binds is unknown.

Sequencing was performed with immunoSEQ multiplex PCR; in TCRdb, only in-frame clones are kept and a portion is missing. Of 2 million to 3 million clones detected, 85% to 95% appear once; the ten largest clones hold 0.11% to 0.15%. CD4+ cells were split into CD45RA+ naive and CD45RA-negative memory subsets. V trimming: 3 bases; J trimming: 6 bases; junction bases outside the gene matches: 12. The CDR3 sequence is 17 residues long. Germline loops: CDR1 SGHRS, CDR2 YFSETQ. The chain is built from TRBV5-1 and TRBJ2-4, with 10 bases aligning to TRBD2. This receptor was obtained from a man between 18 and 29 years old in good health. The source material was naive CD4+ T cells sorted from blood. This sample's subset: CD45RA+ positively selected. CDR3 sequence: CASSSGVLAGDLNIQYF. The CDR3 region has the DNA TGCGCCAGCAGCTCGGGGGTCCTAGCGGGAGATTTAAACATTCAGTACTTC. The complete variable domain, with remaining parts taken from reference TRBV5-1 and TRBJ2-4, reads KAGVTQTPRYLIKTRGQQVTLSCSPISGHRSVSWYQQTPGQGLQFLFEYFSETQRNKGNFPGRFSGRQFSNSRSEMNVSTLELGDSALYLCASSSGVLAGDLNIQYFGAGTRLSVL.